The source of this TCR beta chain is a study of cytomegalovirus exposure and HLA in healthy donors. Points on this clone: Its target is unknown.

V lost 4 bases and J lost 6; bases outside the gene matches: 10. The CDR3 runs 15 residues. Germline CDR1 reads SNHLY; CDR2 reads FYNNEI. Study observations and caveats: Cytomegalovirus-associated status was assigned to some 180 TCR beta chains.

The primer mix had 60 Vbeta and 13 Jbeta primers. Sequencing used immunoSEQ multiplex PCR; TCRdb keeps in-frame clones, though not all of them. The data show under 200,000 clones, about 63% seen once. The sequenced material came from PBMCs. The chain combines TRBV2 with TRBJ1-1, with 8 bases fitting TRBD1. This TCR came from a woman aged 40 to 55 in good health and CMV-seropositive. CDR3 DNA sequence: TGTGCCAGCAGTGCCACGACAGGGGCAATCGCTGAAGCTTTCTTT. Protein product: CASSATTGAIAEAFF. Drawing the rest from reference TRBV2 and TRBJ1-1, the complete variable domain is EPEVTQTPSHQVTQMGQEVILRCVPISNHLYFYWYRQILGQKVEFLVSFYNNEISEKSEIFDDQFSVERPDGSNFTLKIRSTKLEDSAMYFCASSATTGAIAEAFFGQGTRLTVV.